The clone carrying this TCR beta chain rates as medium-sized. The target antigen is unknown. Thyroid surgery was preceded by no treatment in any patient. The CDR3 is 15 residues long. Germline CDR1 is LNHDA and CDR2 is SQIVND (reference sequence). After removal of 6 bases from V and 3 bases from J, the junction contained 4 bases not matched to a gene. Study processing details: Clinicopathological groups supplied CDR3 differences that were used to build a distant-metastasis classifier for papillary thyroid cancer. MiXCR was used by TCRdb to re-call the PCR reads. TCRdb's processing, not the authors' own work, is the source of the V and J calls. Among 20,000 or so clones, about a quarter were seen once, and the ten largest hold over 6%. This entry belongs to a study of metastatic and nonmetastatic thyroid tumors. Broader study findings: When malignant thyroid tumors were compared with benign nodules, TCR beta diversity was reportedly significantly higher in the malignant tumors. This held in both blood and tumor samples.

Sequencing was performed on blood. The genes are TRBV19 and TRBJ1-5; 11 nucleotides agree with TRBD1. This sequence originates from a female donor with papillary thyroid cancer or a benign thyroid nodule (not recorded which). Some clones in this sample may be carry-over from other donors' samples. In DNA, the CDR3 is TGTGCCAGTAGGGGACAGGGGGTATACAATCAGCCCCAGCATTTT. It is translated as CASRGQGVYNQPQHF.